This is a list of T cell receptor beta chains from one sample in a study of blood T cells in healthy people across ages. Via MiXCR, TCRdb re-called the 5' RACE reads, giving one row per CDR3 protein. The repertoire holds about 800,000 distinct CDR3 sequences, with 20% to 25% as singletons. The data were also submitted as part of a second study, on T cells of mothers and their children.

Sequenced sample: blood. The source is a boy under 18 in good health. The CDR3 runs from the conserved cysteine through the conserved F or W. A D gene is named only where the DNA matches it firmly. A row's size may be missing; if present it is once, few, many or a size class.

j_call,clone_size,v_call,d_call,cdr3_nt,cdr3_aa
TRBJ2-5,NA,TRBV3-1,NA,TGTGCCAGCAGCCAAAACCGCCGGAGGGAAGAGACCCAGTACTTC,CASSQNRRREETQYF
TRBJ1-1,few,TRBV9,NA,TGTGCCAGCAGCGTAGGATGGATCGGAAACACTGAAGCTTTCTTT,CASSVGWIGNTEAFF
TRBJ1-3,NA,TRBV12-3/TRBV12-4,NA,TGTGCCAGCAGTTTTGGGGGCCTCTCTGGAAACACCATATATTTT,CASSFGGLSGNTIYF
TRBJ2-5,NA,TRBV28,NA,TGTGCCAGCAGCCACGGGACCTACCCCGTCCGAGAGACCCAGTACTTC,CASSHGTYPVRETQYF
TRBJ2-2,few,TRBV4-3,NA,TGCGCCAGCAGCCAAGACCCCGTGGCGACGAACACCGGGGAGCTGTTTTTT,CASSQDPVATNTGELFF
TRBJ2-1,NA,TRBV20-1,TRBD1,TGCAGTGCTAGCGACAGGGGGGATGTCTATGAGCAGTTCTTC,CSASDRGDVYEQFF
TRBJ2-7,NA,TRBV7-2,TRBD2,TGTGCCAGCACCCAGCGGGGGGGCCGGAACGAGCAGTACTTC,CASTQRGGRNEQYF
TRBJ1-4,NA,TRBV20-1,TRBD1,TGCAGTGCACCTGGACAGGGCTCAACTAATGAAAAACTGTTTTTT,CSAPGQGSTNEKLFF
TRBJ2-3,once,TRBV20-1,NA,TGCAGTGCTAGAGGGACTAGCACAGATACGCAGTATTTT,CSARGTSTDTQYF
TRBJ2-5,once,TRBV28,TRBD2,TGTGCCAGCAGTACAATAGCGGGAGGGGCAGAGACCCAGTACTTC,CASSTIAGGAETQYF
TRBJ1-3,few,TRBV29-1,NA,TGCAGCGTTGAATTTCGGGGGTCAAACACCATATATTTT,CSVEFRGSNTIYF
TRBJ2-2,NA,TRBV6-5,NA,TGTGCCAGCAGTTGGTCGAAAAGACCGGGGACCGGGGAGCTGTTTTTT,CASSWSKRPGTGELFF
TRBJ1-3,few,TRBV24-1,NA,TGTGCCACGTTAGTAGTTGCGTGCTGGGCCACCATATATTTT,CATLVVACWATIYF
TRBJ2-7,many,TRBV6-5,TRBD2,TGTGCCAGCAGCAGGGGGACTAGCGGGACCCGTGGGGGCTACGAGCAGTACTTC,CASSRGTSGTRGGYEQYF
TRBJ1-1,NA,TRBV11-2,NA,TGTGCCAGCAGCTACAGATCGGGTCTGGGAACTGAAGCTTTCTTT,CASSYRSGLGTEAFF
TRBJ2-7,NA,TRBV11-2,TRBD2,TGTGCCAGCAGCTTATGGCTAGCGGGGAGCGAGCAGTACTTC,CASSLWLAGSEQYF
TRBJ1-3,NA,TRBV4-3,TRBD1,TGCGCCAGCAGCCCTAGGACAGGGGGTGGAAACACCATATATTTT,CASSPRTGGGNTIYF
TRBJ2-1,NA,TRBV4-3,TRBD2,TGCGCCAGCAGCAGAGATCGTTCGGGACTAGCGACTTACAATGAGCAGTTCTTC,CASSRDRSGLATYNEQFF
TRBJ2-1,few,TRBV4-3,NA,TGCGCCAGCAGCCAAGAGGCCGACAGTTTCCCAAACAATGAGCAGTTCTTC,CASSQEADSFPNNEQFF
TRBJ1-5,few,TRBV4-1,NA,TGCGCCAGCAGCCGCGAGGGCCCAGGGTCGGCCAATCAGCCCCAGCATTTT,CASSREGPGSANQPQHF
TRBJ1-2,NA,TRBV28,NA,TGTGCCAGCGGGTATAGGGGCTATGGCTACACCTTC,CASGYRGYGYTF
TRBJ2-5,NA,TRBV10-2,TRBD2,TGCGCCAGCAGAGCGGGGGACCGAGAGACCCAGTACTTC,CASRAGDRETQYF
TRBJ1-2,many,TRBV3-1,NA,TGTGCCAGCAGCCCCCGAAATGGGGTAATCGTCTATGGCTACACCTTC,CASSPRNGVIVYGYTF
TRBJ1-4,NA,TRBV7-8,TRBD1,TGTGCCAGCAGCTGGGACAGGGGAGGTGAAAAACTGTTTTTT,CASSWDRGGEKLFF
TRBJ1-2,many,TRBV7-9,NA,TGCGCCAGCAGCTTAGGACCCCTCTATGGCTACACCTTC,CASSLGPLYGYTF